This T cell receptor beta chain was sequenced during a study of cytomegalovirus exposure and HLA in healthy donors. General observations from the study: The TCR clusters that emerged in the first cohort tended, a later analysis found, to co-occur in the 120 or so validation repertoires. Listed as cytomegalovirus-associated were 150 to 200 TCR beta chains. High sensitivity and specificity were reportedly achieved when the classifier diagnosed cytomegalovirus status.

Germline-derived CDR1 and CDR2 are SGHVS and FQNEAQ. Trimming cost V 2 bases and J 9 bases, with 14 bases left between them. The CDR3 has 14 residues. This clone was counted once. The antigen remains unidentified. The protocol was immunoSEQ multiplex PCR, while the TCRdb copy is restricted to in-frame clones and leaves out a portion. The sample lists under 95,000 clones, approximately 95% occurring once. The V gene is TRBV7-8, the J gene TRBJ2-4, with a weak D call TRBD1 (6 bases). Source material: PBMCs. The sequence was obtained from a woman aged 18-29 years in good health and CMV-seronegative. The CDR3 loop reads CASSLYAEGGIQYF. The CDR3 region has the DNA TGTGCCAGCAGCTTATATGCGGAAGGGGGCATTCAGTACTTC.